The T cell receptor beta chain described here comes from a study of T cells in tuberculosis. With 5 bases clipped from V and 3 bases from J, the junction kept 13 bases outside the gene matches. The CDR3 sequence is 17 residues long. Per the germline V gene, CDR1 is SNHLY and CDR2 is FYNNEI. The time point is: new active TB diagnosis, blood taken before or within 7 days of starting treatment. Using immunoSEQ multiplex PCR, the repertoire was profiled, and TCRdb retains in-frame clones only, with some absent. The profile covers some 49,000 clones, with 90% to 95% appearing a single time and about 1.3% taken by the ten largest.

This chain joins TRBV2 and TRBJ2-5; 9 bases agree with TRBD2. The sample in question was PBMCs, obtained at tuberculosis diagnosis. The TCR was taken from an adult with tuberculosis. The CDR3 here is CASSPPGGLAGKETQYF. The CDR3 bases are TGTGCCAGCAGTCCCCCAGGAGGCCTAGCGGGAAAAGAGACCCAGTACTTC.